The clone carrying this TCR beta chain was recorded only once. After removal of 8 bases from V and 8 bases from J, the junction contained 14 bases not matched to a gene. The CDR3 loop spans 15 amino acids. CDR1 and CDR2 (germline): LGHDT, YNNKEL (reference sequence). This entry is derived from a study of blood T cell repertoires in COVID-19. Residents of about two dozen US areas, aged roughly 18 to 89 years, made up the participants. Which cohort a participant joined came from the clinical history participants gave. In the original analysis: Amplified reference gene primers provided the basis for estimating nucleated cell counts. Clones were read by immunoSEQ multiplex PCR, and TCRdb kept only the in-frame ones, dropping some. V and J calls plus clone size are reproduced from that table; the DNA served to infer D and trimming. The table includes some 200,000 clones, around 81% detected once.

V and J are TRBV3-1 (or the pseudogene TRBV3-2) and TRBJ1-2, with 10 positions matching TRBD1. The clonotype was recovered from a woman in her thirties or forties with acute COVID-19. The sample consisted of PBMCs or T cells enriched from blood (not recorded which). The CDR3 region has the DNA TGTGCCAGCCGGGACAGGGGCGTCTCCCTCGGCGGCTACACCTTC. This encodes CASRDRGVSLGGYTF.